A single sample is the source of the 11 T cell receptor beta chains below, sequenced in a study of blood T cell repertoires in COVID-19. Libraries were prepared by immunoSEQ multiplex PCR; TCRdb keeps only in-frame clonotypes and omits some of them. The data contain some 230,000 clones, 80% to 90% of them seen just once; the ten biggest clones take up 4.5% to 5.5%. Sample: peripheral blood. The receptor set was obtained from a woman in her sixties who had recovered from COVID-19.

V usage is TRBV7-2 and J usage is TRBJ2-5; D perhaps matches TRBD1 (6 bases). V gave up 6 bases and J gave up 8 bases, with 13 bases separating them. CDR1 is SGHTA and CDR2 is FQGNSA in the germline V gene. This CDR3 has 12 residues. The CDR3: CASSPQGNTQYF. CDR3 nucleotide sequence: TGTGCCAGCAGTCCACAGGGTAACACCCAGTACTTC.

This sequence joins TRBV27 and TRBJ1-2; 9 bases are a match to TRBD1. After removal of 4 bases from V and 4 bases from J, the junction contained 16 bases not matched to a gene. Germline V gives CDR1 MNHEY, CDR2 SMNVEV (reference sequence). This CDR3 has 18 amino acids. The DNA for the CDR3 is TGTGCCAGCAGTTCCCGGGGGACAGGGAGCCCCTTAGGCTATGGCTACACCTTC. Translating it yields CASSSRGTGSPLGYGYTF.

The J gene is TRBJ1-1, the V gene TRBV25-1; D is possibly TRBD1 (5 bases). The CDR3 consists of 18 residues. Trimming stripped 0 bases from V and 5 bases from J, with 22 bases between. Germline V gene sequence: CDR1 MGHDK, CDR2 SYGVNS. CDR3 nucleotide sequence: TGTGCCAGCAGTGAATATATCAGGGATTTTACAATGGAAACTGAAGCTTTCTTT. This encodes CASSEYIRDFTMETEAFF.

J is TRBJ1-1 and V is TRBV5-4, with 10 bases fitting TRBD1. Germline assignment: CDR1 SGHNT and CDR2 YYREEE (reference sequence). The CDR3 loop spans 15 amino acids. V lost 4 bases to trimming and J lost 3 bases; unmatched junction nucleotides: 6. The CDR3 sequence is CASSPGTGEYTEAFF. The CDR3 DNA reads TGTGCCAGCAGCCCCGGGACAGGGGAATACACTGAAGCTTTCTTT.

V usage is TRBV5-1 and J usage is TRBJ2-3; TRBD2 matches at 11 bases. Germline V lookup: CDR1 SGHRS, CDR2 YFSETQ. V gave up 4 bases and J gave up 3 bases; unmatched junction bases: 1. The CDR3 consists of 14 residues. The CDR3 protein is CASSASGGTDTQYF. In DNA form, the CDR3 reads TGCGCCAGCAGCGCTAGCGGGGGGACAGATACGCAGTATTTT.

This clone was observed a few times. The V call is TRBV6-5, the J call TRBJ1-3; D not certain. Trimming removed 8 bases from V and 4 bases from J, with 9 bases in between. The germline CDR1 and CDR2 sequences are MNHEY and SVGAGI. CDR3 size: 12 residues. CDR3 coding DNA: TGTGCCAGCGGGAGAGGGGGAAACACCATATATTTT. Encoded protein: CASGRGGNTIYF.

The chain recombines TRBV6-5 with TRBJ1-2; 7 bases are shared with TRBD1. CDR3 length: 14 amino acids. The ends lost 5 bases at V and 0 bases at J; junction bases unmatched: 3. The V gene's germline CDR1 is MNHEY and CDR2 SVGAGI. This CDR3 is CASSNRGSNYGYTF. Written as DNA, the CDR3 is TGTGCCAGCAGTAACAGGGGATCTAACTATGGCTACACCTTC.

The chain combines TRBV19 with TRBJ2-3; 7 bases are a match to TRBD1. The CDR3 totals 14 residues. Germline-derived CDR1 and CDR2 are LNHDA and SQIVND (reference sequence). The V segment lost 7 bases and the J segment 1 base; nucleotides outside the gene matches: 5. CDR3 nucleotide sequence: TGTGCCAGTACCCCGGACAGGCGCACAGATACGCAGTATTTT. Translation: CASTPDRRTDTQYF.

The rearrangement joins TRBV10-3 to TRBJ2-3; TRBD2 agrees at 12 bases. The CDR3 sequence is 17 residues long. The junction had 8 bases not matched to a gene; V was cut back by 3 bases and J by 4 bases. CDR1 is ENHRY, CDR2 SYGVKD, per germline. CDR3 region: CAISEGRLAGGADTQYF. In DNA form, the CDR3 reads TGTGCCATCAGTGAAGGGAGGCTAGCGGGGGGGGCAGATACGCAGTATTTT.

For the CDR3, the DNA is TGTGCCAGCAGCGCCCGACTAGCGGGGGGGCCTAACACAGATACGCAGTATTTT. Its translation is CASSARLAGGPNTDTQYF. V is TRBV9 and J is TRBJ2-3, with 14 bases fitting TRBD2. Germline assignment: CDR1 SGDLS and CDR2 YYNGEE. After removal of 3 bases from V and 2 bases from J, the junction contained 8 bases not matched to a gene. There are 18 residues in the CDR3.

The chain uses TRBV27 and TRBJ2-3, with 15 positions matching TRBD2. The CDR3 extends over 18 amino acids. The junction had 9 bases not matched to a gene; V was cut back by 6 bases and J by 2 bases. Germline-derived CDR1 and CDR2 are MNHEY and SMNVEV (reference sequence). CDR3 nucleotide sequence: TGTGCCAGCAGCCTCGGACTAGCGGGGGGGCTACTCACAGATACGCAGTATTTT. Translated, it gives CASSLGLAGGLLTDTQYF.